Detailed here is one T cell receptor beta chain. The CDR3 is 13 residues long. V was cut by 4 bases and J by 4 bases, with 11 bases left in between. CDR1 is SQVTM, CDR2 ANQGSEA, per germline. This specimen comes from a study of blood T cell repertoires in COVID-19. Overall study context: In each case, the material was cDNA or gDNA derived from T cells, B-cell-depleted T cells, or PBMCs.

Only in-frame clones appear in the TCRdb table, and some are missing; sequencing was by immunoSEQ multiplex PCR. The sample records 150,000 to 200,000 clones, 90% being singletons. The chain joins TRBV29-1 to TRBJ1-3, with TRBD1 as a possible D gene (5 bases). The specimen sequenced was peripheral blood. The origin of this receptor is a man aged 55-75 years with active or convalescent COVID-19. This CDR3 reads CSVGRAGGNTIYF. CDR3 sequence (DNA): TGCAGCGTTGGCAGGGCAGGGGGAAACACCATATATTTT.